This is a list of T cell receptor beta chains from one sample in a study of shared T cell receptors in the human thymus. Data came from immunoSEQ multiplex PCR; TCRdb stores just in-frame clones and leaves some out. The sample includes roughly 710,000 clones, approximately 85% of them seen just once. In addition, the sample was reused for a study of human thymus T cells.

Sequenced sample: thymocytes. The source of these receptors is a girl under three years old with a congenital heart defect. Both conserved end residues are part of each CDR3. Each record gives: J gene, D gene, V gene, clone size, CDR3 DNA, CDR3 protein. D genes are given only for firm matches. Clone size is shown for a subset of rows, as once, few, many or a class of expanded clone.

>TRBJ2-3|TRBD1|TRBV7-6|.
TGTGCCAGCAGCGCATTTCAACAGGGGTCCTTCACAGATACGCAGTATTTT
CASSAFQQGSFTDTQYF
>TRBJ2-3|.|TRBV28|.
TGTGCCAGCAGTACGGACCGGGGAAGCACAGATACGCAGTATTTT
CASSTDRGSTDTQYF
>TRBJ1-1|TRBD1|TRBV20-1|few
TGCAGTGCTAGAGGGCGGGACAGGATTTTCTTT
CSARGRDRIFF
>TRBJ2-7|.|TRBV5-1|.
TGCGCCAGCAGCTTGGCCGTGGCAGGATTACCCTACGAGCAGTACTTC
CASSLAVAGLPYEQYF
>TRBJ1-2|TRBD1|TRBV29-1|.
TGCAGCGTTTACCACGACAGGGGTTTCGCTGGCTACACCTTC
CSVYHDRGFAGYTF
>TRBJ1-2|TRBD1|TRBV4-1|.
TGCGCCAGCAGCCAAGAGGCAGGGGGCAATACTAACTATGGCTACACCTTC
CASSQEAGGNTNYGYTF
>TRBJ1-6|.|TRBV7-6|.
TGTGCCAGCAGCTCAGAACGGGGGGGGACTTCACCCCTCCACTTT
CASSSERGGTSPLHF
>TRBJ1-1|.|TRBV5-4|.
TGTGCCAGCAGCTTGGAGCGGCAGGGGCGCCGGAACACTGAAGCTTTCTTT
CASSLERQGRRNTEAFF
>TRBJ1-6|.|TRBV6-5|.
TGTGCCAGCAGTTACGAACAGAATTCACCCCTCCACTTT
CASSYEQNSPLHF
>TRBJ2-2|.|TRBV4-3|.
TGCGCCAGCAGCCAGACACCACAGGGTACTAACACCGGGGAGCTGTTTTTT
CASSQTPQGTNTGELFF
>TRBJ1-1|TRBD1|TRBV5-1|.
TGCGCCAGCAGCTTGGGATGGGACAGGGGAGCTATGAACACTGAAGCTTTCTTT
CASSLGWDRGAMNTEAFF
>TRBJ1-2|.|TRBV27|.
TGTGCCAGCAGTCCTTGTTCAACACCGTGCTATGGCTACACCTTC
CASSPCSTPCYGYTF
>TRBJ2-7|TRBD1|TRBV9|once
TGTGCCAGCAGCGTAGGCCCGGACAGGGGATACGAGCAGTACTTC
CASSVGPDRGYEQYF
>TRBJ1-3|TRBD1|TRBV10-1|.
TGCGCCAGCAGTGAGCCGACAGGGGTGAATGGAAACACCATATATTTT
CASSEPTGVNGNTIYF
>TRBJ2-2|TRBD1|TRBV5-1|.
TGCGCCAGCAGCATTCGACAGGGCACCGGGGAGCTGTTTTTT
CASSIRQGTGELFF
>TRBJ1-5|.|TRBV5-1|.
TGCGCCAGCAGCTTGGGGGTCTTAGGGGAACAGCCCCAGCATTTT
CASSLGVLGEQPQHF